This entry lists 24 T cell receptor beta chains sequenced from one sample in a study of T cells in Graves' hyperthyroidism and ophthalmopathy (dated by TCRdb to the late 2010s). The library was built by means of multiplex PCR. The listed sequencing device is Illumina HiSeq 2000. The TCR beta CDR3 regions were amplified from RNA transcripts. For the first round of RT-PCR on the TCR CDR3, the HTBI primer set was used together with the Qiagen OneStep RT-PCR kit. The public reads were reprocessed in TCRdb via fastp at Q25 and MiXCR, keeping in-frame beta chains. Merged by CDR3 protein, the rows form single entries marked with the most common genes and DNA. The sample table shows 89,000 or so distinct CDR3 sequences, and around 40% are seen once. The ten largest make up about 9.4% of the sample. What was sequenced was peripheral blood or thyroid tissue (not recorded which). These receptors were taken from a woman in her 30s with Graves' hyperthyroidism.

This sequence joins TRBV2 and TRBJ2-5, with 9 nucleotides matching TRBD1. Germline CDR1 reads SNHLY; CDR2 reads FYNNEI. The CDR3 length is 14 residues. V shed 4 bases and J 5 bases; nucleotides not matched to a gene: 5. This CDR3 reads CASSGGQGGETQYF. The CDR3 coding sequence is TGTGCCAGCAGTGGGGGACAGGGCGGGGAGACCCAGTACTTC.

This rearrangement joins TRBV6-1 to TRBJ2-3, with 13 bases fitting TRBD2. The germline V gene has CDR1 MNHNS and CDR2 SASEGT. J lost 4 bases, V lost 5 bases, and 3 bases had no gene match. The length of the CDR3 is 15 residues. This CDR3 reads CASSWTSGSSDTQYF. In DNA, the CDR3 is TGTGCCAGCAGTTGGACTAGCGGGAGTTCAGATACGCAGTATTTT.

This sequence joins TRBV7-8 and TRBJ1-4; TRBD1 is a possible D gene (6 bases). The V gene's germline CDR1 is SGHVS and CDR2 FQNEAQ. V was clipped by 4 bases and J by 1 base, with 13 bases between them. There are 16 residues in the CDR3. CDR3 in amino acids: CASSSHVRGTNEKLFF. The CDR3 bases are TGTGCCAGCAGCTCCCACGTCAGGGGAACTAATGAAAAACTGTTTTTT.

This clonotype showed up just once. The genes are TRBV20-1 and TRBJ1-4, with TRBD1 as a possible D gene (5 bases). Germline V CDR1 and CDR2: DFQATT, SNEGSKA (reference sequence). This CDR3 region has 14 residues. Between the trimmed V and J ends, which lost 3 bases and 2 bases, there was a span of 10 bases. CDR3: CSASRVWTNEKLFF. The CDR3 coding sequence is TGCAGTGCTAGCAGGGTTTGGACTAATGAAAAACTGTTTTTT.

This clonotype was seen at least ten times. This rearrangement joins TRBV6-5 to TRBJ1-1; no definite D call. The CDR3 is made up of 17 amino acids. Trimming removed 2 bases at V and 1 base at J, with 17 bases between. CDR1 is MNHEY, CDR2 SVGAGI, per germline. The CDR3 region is CASSYHTPTAPNTEAFF. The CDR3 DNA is TGTGCCAGCAGTTACCACACCCCTACCGCCCCGAACACTGAAGCTTTCTTT.

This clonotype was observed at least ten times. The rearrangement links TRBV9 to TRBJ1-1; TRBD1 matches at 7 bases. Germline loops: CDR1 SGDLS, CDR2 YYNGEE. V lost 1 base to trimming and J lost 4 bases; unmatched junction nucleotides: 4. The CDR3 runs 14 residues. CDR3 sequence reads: CASSVHWTGTEAFF. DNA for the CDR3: TGTGCCAGCAGCGTACATTGGACAGGCACTGAAGCTTTCTTT.

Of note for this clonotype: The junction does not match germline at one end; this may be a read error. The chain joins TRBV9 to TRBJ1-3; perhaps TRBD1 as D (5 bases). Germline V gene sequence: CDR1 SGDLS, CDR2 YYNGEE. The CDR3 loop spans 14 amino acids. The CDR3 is CASSAYQGGNTVYF. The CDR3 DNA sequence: TGTGCCAGCAGCGCCTATCAGGGAGGAAACACCGTATATTTT.

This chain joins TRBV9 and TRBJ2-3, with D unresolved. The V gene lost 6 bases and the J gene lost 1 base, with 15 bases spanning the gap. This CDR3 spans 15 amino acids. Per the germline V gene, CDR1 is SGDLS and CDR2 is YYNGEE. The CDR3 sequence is CASTPRPGGTDTQYF. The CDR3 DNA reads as TGTGCCAGCACCCCGCGACCCGGAGGCACAGATACGCAGTATTTT.

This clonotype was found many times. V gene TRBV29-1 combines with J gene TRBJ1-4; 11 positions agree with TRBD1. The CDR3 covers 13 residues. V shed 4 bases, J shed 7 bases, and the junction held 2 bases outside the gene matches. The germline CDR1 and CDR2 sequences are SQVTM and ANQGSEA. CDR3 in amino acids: CSVVGTGGEKLFF. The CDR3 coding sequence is TGCAGCGTTGTAGGGACAGGGGGTGAAAAACTGTTTTTT.

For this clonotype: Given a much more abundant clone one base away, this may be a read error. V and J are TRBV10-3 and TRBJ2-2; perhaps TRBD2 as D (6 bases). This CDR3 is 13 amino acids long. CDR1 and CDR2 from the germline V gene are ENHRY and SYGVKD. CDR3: CATTGGNTGGLFF. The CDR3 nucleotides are TGTGCCACCACAGGCGGGAACACCGGGGGGCTGTTTTTT.

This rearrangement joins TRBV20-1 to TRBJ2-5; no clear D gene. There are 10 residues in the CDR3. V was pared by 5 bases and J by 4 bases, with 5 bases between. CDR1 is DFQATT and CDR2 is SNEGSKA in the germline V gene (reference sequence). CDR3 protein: CSASTETQYF. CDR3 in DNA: TGCAGTGCTTCCACAGAGACCCAGTACTTC.

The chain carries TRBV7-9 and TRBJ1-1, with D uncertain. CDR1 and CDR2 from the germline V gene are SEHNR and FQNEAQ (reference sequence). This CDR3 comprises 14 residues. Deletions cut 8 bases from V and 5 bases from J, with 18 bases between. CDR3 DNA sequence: TGTGCCAGCTCACCACGGGCGGGCTGGACTGAAGCTTTCTTT. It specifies CASSPRAGWTEAFF.

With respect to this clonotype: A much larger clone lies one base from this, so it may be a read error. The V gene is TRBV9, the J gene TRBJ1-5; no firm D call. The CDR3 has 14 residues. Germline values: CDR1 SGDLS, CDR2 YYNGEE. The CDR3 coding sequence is TGTGCCAGCAGTGTAGCGCATACGGATCAGCCCCAGCATTTT. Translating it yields CASSVAHTDQPQHF.

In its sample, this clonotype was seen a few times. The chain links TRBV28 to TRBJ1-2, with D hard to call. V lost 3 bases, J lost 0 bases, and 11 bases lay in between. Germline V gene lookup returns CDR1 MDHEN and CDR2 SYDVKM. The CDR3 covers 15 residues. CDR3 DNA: TGTGCCAGCAGTTTCGCGGTTCGAGCTAACTATGGCTACACCTTC. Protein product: CASSFAVRANYGYTF.

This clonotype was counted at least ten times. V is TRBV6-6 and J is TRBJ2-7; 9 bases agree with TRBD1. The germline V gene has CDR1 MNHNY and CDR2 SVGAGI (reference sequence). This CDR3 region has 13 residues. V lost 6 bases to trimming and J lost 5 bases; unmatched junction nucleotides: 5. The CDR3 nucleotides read TGTGCCAGCAGAAGGACAGGGGTCGACGAGCAGTACTTC. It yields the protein CASRRTGVDEQYF.

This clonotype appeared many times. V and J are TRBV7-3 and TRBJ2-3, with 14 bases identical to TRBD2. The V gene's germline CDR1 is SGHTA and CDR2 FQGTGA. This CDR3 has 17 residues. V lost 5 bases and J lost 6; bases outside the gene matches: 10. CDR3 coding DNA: TGTGCCAGCAGCCCGCAAGGGACTAGCGGGAGTAGTGATACGCAGTATTTT. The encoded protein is CASSPQGTSGSSDTQYF.

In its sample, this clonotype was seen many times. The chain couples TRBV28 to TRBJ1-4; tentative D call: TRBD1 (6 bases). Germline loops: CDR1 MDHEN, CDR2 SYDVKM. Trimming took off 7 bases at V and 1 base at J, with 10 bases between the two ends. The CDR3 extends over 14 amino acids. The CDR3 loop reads CASIDRRTNEKLFF. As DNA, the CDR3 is TGTGCCAGCATTGACAGGCGAACTAATGAAAAACTGTTTTTT.

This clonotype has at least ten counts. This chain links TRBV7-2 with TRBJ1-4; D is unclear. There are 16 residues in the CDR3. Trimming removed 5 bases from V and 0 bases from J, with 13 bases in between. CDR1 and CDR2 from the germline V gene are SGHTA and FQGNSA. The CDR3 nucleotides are TGTGCCAGCAGCCCCCTACTCCAGTCAACTAATGAAAAACTGTTTTTT. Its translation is CASSPLLQSTNEKLFF.

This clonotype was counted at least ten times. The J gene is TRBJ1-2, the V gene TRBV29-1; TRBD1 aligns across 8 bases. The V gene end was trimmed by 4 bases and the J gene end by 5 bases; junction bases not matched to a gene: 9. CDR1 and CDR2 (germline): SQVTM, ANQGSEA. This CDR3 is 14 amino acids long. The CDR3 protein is CSVASQGAWYGYTF. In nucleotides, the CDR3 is TGCAGCGTTGCCAGTCAGGGGGCTTGGTATGGCTACACCTTC.

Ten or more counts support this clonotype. The DNA for the CDR3 is TGTGCCAGCAGTCAGGGACAGGGAAACAATCAGCCCCAGCATTTT. This codes for CASSQGQGNNQPQHF. The chain combines TRBV27 with TRBJ1-5; TRBD1 matches at 9 bases. This CDR3 is 15 amino acids long. V lost 5 bases, J lost 3 bases, and 5 bases stayed unmatched. Germline loops: CDR1 MNHEY, CDR2 SMNVEV (reference sequence).

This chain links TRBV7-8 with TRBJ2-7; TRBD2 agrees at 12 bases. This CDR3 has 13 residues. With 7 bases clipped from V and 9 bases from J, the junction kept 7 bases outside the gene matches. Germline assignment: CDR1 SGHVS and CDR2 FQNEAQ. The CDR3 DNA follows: TGTGCCAGCACCGGGACTAGCGGGTCGTGGCAGTACTTC. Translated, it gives CASTGTSGSWQYF. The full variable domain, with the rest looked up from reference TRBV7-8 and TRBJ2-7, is GAGVSQSPRYKVAKRGQDVALRCDPISGHVSLFWYQQALGQGPEFLTYFQNEAQLDKSGLPSDRFFAERPEGSVSTLKIQRTQQEDSAVYLCASTGTSGSWQYFGPGTRLTVT.

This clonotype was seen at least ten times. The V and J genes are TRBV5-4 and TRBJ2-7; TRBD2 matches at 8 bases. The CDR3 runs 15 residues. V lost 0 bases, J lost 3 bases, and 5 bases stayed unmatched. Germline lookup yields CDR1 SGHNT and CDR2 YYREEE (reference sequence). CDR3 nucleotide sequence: TGTGCCAGCAGCTTGGGGCGAGCGGGAGACTACGAGCAGTACTTC. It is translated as CASSLGRAGDYEQYF.

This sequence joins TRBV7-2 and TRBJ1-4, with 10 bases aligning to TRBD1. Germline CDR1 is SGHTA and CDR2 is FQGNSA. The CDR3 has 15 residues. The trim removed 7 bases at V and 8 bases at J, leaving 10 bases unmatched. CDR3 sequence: CASNSRQGAKEKLFF. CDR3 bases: TGTGCCAGCAATTCCCGACAGGGGGCGAAGGAAAAACTGTTTTTT.

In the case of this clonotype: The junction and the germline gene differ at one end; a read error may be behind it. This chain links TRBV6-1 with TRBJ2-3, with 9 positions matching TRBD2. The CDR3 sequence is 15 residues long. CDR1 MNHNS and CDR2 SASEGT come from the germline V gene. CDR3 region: CACSELAGVTDTRYF. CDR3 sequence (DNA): TGTGCCTGCAGTGAACTAGCGGGCGTCACAGATACGCGGTATTTT.